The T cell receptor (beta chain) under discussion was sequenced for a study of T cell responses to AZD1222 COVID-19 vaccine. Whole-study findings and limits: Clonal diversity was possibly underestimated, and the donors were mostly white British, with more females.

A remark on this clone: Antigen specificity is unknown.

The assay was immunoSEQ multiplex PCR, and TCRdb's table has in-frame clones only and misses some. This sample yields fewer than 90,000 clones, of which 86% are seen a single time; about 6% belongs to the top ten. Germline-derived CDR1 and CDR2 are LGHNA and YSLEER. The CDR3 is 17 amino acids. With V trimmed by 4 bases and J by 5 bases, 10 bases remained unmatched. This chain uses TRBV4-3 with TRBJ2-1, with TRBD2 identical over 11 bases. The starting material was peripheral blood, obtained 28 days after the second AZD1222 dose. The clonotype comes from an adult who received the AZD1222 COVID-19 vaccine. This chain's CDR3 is CASSPSSTSGRDNEQFF. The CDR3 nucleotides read TGCGCCAGCAGCCCGTCAAGTACTAGCGGGAGAGACAATGAGCAGTTCTTC.